This TCR beta chain derives from a study of blood T cells in healthy people across ages. A second PCR of about 7 to 12 cycles used a sample-barcoded 5' primer and a J-beta primer mix. TCRdb re-called the 5' RACE reads through MiXCR, storing one row per CDR3 protein. The repertoire holds hundreds of thousands of distinct CDR3 sequences, with 55% to 65% as singletons. Comments on this clonotype: What it binds is unknown.

Whole-study findings and limits: Older age went with lower TCR beta diversity per million T cells, in a roughly linear way.

The CDR3 runs to 13 residues. In germline, CDR1 is SGHDN, CDR2 FVKESK. The receptor comes from a man aged 25 to 45 in good health. What was sequenced was blood. The chain carries TRBV14 and TRBJ2-5; no definite D call. The DNA matches TRBJ2-7 better at its end, which makes the J call doubtful. CDR3 amino acids: CASSQVIIGEQYF. CDR3 nucleotide sequence: TGTGCCAGCAGCCAAGTAATAATCGGCGAGCAGTACTTC.